Given below is one TCR beta chain in context. What it binds is unknown. This sample was taken from a study of cytomegalovirus exposure and HLA in healthy donors. With 4 bases clipped from V and 8 bases from J, the junction kept 28 bases outside the gene matches. The CDR3 runs 21 residues. Germline lookup yields CDR1 SGHVS and CDR2 FNYEAQ. The study, taken as a whole, reports: Association of a missense DCLRE1C variant with TCR beta V- and J-gene trimming was reported in a later analysis. According to a later analysis, donors in an Asian-associated ancestry cluster reportedly had fewer N-insertions than the approximately 670-donor mean.

The PCR had 60 Vbeta and 13 Jbeta primers. Produced via immunoSEQ multiplex PCR; TCRdb's table is partial and in-frame only. This sample has around 100,000 clones, with 82% found just once. The clonotype comes from a woman younger than 30 in good health and CMV-seronegative. The chain combines TRBV7-6 with TRBJ2-1; 8 positions match TRBD2. Material: PBMCs. CDR3 DNA: TGTGCCAGCAGCTCGACACGGGAGGGGCTGGAAGCGGGACTTGTTTACTATGAGCAGTTCTTC. Translated: CASSSTREGLEAGLVYYEQFF.